These T cell receptor beta chains were read from a single sample in a study of cytomegalovirus exposure and HLA in healthy donors. The method was immunoSEQ multiplex PCR; TCRdb's version includes in-frame clones alone and lacks a portion of them. The listing records tens of thousands of clones. Sample: PBMCs. The source of these receptors is a young woman in good health and CMV-seronegative. Each CDR3 is given with its conserved first and last residue. A D gene is named only where the DNA matches it firmly.

D,J,V,DNA,CDR3
-,TRBJ2-1,TRBV6-1,TGTGCCAGCAGACTTAGCGTGAGCTCCTACAATGAGCAGTTCTTC,CASRLSVSSYNEQFF
-,TRBJ2-7,TRBV25-1,TGTGCCAGCAGTGATTCGGAGGGCAGGTACGGCTCCTACGAGCAGTACTTC,CASSDSEGRYGSYEQYF
-,TRBJ1-2,TRBV4-1,TGCGCCAGCAGCTCACTTCCCGCTAACTATGGCTACACCTTC,CASSSLPANYGYTF
TRBD2,TRBJ2-7,TRBV5-6,TGTGCCAGCAGCCGGCGGGGGGGGAATTACGAGCAGTACTTC,CASSRRGGNYEQYF
TRBD2,TRBJ2-5,TRBV11-3,TGTGCCAGCAGCTCCTGGACTAGCGGGGGCCTTCAAGAGACCCAGTACTTC,CASSSWTSGGLQETQYF
TRBD1,TRBJ1-2,TRBV5-6,TGTGCCAGCAACCCAGGGGGCTATGGCTACACCTTC,CASNPGGYGYTF
-,TRBJ1-5,TRBV4-1,TGCGCCAGCAGCCACCCGGGGGTTAGCAATCAGCCCCAGCATTTT,CASSHPGVSNQPQHF
-,TRBJ1-1,TRBV7-9,TGTGCCAGCAGCTCACCGGGACATCCAACTGAAGCTTTCTTT,CASSSPGHPTEAFF
TRBD2,TRBJ2-1,TRBV5-1,TGCGCCAGCAGCTTGCCGGGACTAGCGCAATACAATGAGCAGTTCTTC,CASSLPGLAQYNEQFF
-,TRBJ2-5,TRBV6-6,TGTGCCAGCAGTTTAGGGAGGGGGGAGACCCAGTACTTC,CASSLGRGETQYF
-,TRBJ2-7,TRBV7-9,TGTGCCAGCAGCTTATTTCCTGCTCGTAGGAGCTCCTACGAGCAGTACTTC,CASSLFPARRSSYEQYF
TRBD1,TRBJ2-2,TRBV7-9,TGTGCCAGCAGTTCGGGACAGGGCTACACCGGGGAGCTGTTTTTT,CASSSGQGYTGELFF
-,TRBJ2-1,TRBV5-1,TGCGCCAGCAGCATGCCTCCGGGAAGGCTATACAATGAGCAGTTCTTC,CASSMPPGRLYNEQFF
TRBD1,TRBJ1-2,TRBV7-8,TGTGCCAGCAGCTTCCCGGGACAGGGGCCGGGGAGCTATGGCTACACCTTC,CASSFPGQGPGSYGYTF
TRBD1,TRBJ2-7,TRBV5-1,TGCGCCAGCAGCCCGGGTGACAGGGGCTACGAGCAGTACTTC,CASSPGDRGYEQYF
TRBD1,TRBJ1-6,TRBV6-1,TGTGCCAGCAGTCGAGGACAGGGCCATAATTCACCCCTCCACTTT,CASSRGQGHNSPLHF